This T cell receptor beta chain is from a study of blood T cell repertoires in COVID-19. Looking at the study overall: Whether acute or convalescent, the COVID-19 samples came from the United States, Italy and Spain. T cells, B-cell-depleted T cells, or PBMCs provided the cDNA or gDNA that served as material.

Authors' data handling: Researchers report that nucleated cell counts were estimated from reference gene primer amplification. Sequenced by immunoSEQ multiplex PCR; TCRdb stores in-frame clones only, minus some. Clone size and V and J calls were adopted from that table, with D and trimming inferred from the DNA. In the table there are 200,000 or so clones, 84% of which are singletons. The CDR3 totals 15 residues. CDR1 and CDR2 from the germline V gene are LGHNT and FRNRAP. Between the trimmed V and J ends, which lost 6 bases and 5 bases, there was a span of 19 bases. The gene calls are TRBV12-5 and TRBJ1-2; the D gene is possibly TRBD1 (6 bases). The sample was peripheral blood. This sequence originates from a woman aged 55 to 70 who had recovered from COVID-19. The CDR3 bases are TGTGCTAGTGGGGTAGAGCAGGGGCGCTTTTATGGCTACACCTTC. It codes for CASGVEQGRFYGYTF.